This is a list of T cell receptor beta chains from one sample in a study of T cell changes during pregnancy in multiple sclerosis. Only in-frame clones appear in the TCRdb table, and some are missing; sequencing was by immunoSEQ multiplex PCR. Of fewer than 110,000 clones listed, around 94% are singletons. This specimen was peripheral blood, taken after pregnancy. The receptors were sampled from a female donor with multiple sclerosis, enrolled in a pregnancy study. Both conserved end residues are part of each CDR3. A D gene is named only where the DNA matches it firmly. Size values are once, few and many counts, or a class for expanded clones, and some rows have none.

TRBV7-2	TRBD1	.	TRBJ1-4	CASTTGGPYEKLFF	TGTGCCAGCACCACAGGGGGTCCCTATGAAAAACTGTTTTTT
TRBV4-1	.	once	TRBJ1-5	CASSQAGGGNQPQHF	TGCGCCAGCAGCCAAGCGGGGGGTGGCAATCAGCCCCAGCATTTT
TRBV2	TRBD1	.	TRBJ2-2	CASSGTGRNTGELFF	TGTGCCAGCAGCGGGACAGGGCGAAACACCGGGGAGCTGTTTTTT
TRBV7-8	TRBD2	.	TRBJ2-5	CASSLTGTSGATQETQYF	TGTGCCAGCAGCTTAACCGGGACTAGCGGGGCTACTCAAGAGACCCAGTACTTC
TRBV4-1	TRBD1	.	TRBJ1-4	CASSQEFNRGREKLFF	TGCGCCAGCAGCCAAGAGTTTAACAGGGGGCGGGAAAAACTGTTTTTT
TRBV7-2	TRBD1	.	TRBJ1-2	CASSISPGQGVYGYTF	TGTGCCAGCAGCATATCACCGGGACAGGGAGTCTATGGCTACACCTTC
TRBV7-6	.	.	TRBJ2-3	CASTSTDTQYF	TGTGCCAGCACCTCCACAGATACGCAGTATTTT
TRBV7-9	.	few	TRBJ1-5	CASSFQGPNQPQHF	TGTGCCAGCAGCTTCCAGGGTCCCAATCAGCCCCAGCATTTT
TRBV6-5	.	.	TRBJ1-1	CASSYDNVNSRTEAFF	TGTGCCAGCAGTTACGACAACGTTAACTCCCGCACTGAAGCTTTCTTT
TRBV7-2	TRBD2	.	TRBJ2-1	CASSLLAGAYNEQFF	TGTGCCAGCAGCCTCCTAGCGGGGGCCTACAATGAGCAGTTCTTC
TRBV7-3	.	once	TRBJ2-1	CASATGGGNEQFF	TGTGCCAGCGCCACGGGGGGCGGGAATGAGCAGTTCTTC
TRBV12-5	.	.	TRBJ2-7	CASGLISGGGSYEQYF	TGTGCTAGTGGTTTGATTAGTGGTGGGGGCTCTTACGAGCAGTACTTC
TRBV6-5	.	once	TRBJ2-3	CASGLDTQYF	TGTGCCAGCGGGCTAGATACGCAGTATTTT
TRBV7-9	.	.	TRBJ1-2	CASSFLGGTEGYTF	TGTGCCAGCAGCTTTTTGGGGGGGACGGAAGGCTACACCTTC
TRBV19	.	.	TRBJ2-1	CASSIAGVQSEQFF	TGTGCCAGTAGTATAGCGGGTGTACAATCTGAGCAGTTCTTC
TRBV19	.	once	TRBJ1-5	CASSIGGGSDQPQHF	TGTGCCAGTAGTATAGGCGGTGGGTCTGATCAGCCCCAGCATTTT
TRBV6-6	TRBD1	.	TRBJ1-5	CASSDRGNQPQHF	TGTGCCAGCTCGGACAGGGGGAATCAGCCCCAGCATTTT
TRBV29-1	.	few	TRBJ1-1	CSGEGQSNTEAFF	TGCAGCGGAGAGGGTCAATCGAACACTGAAGCTTTCTTT
TRBV27	TRBD2	.	TRBJ2-7	CASYSLTSGRAYEQYF	TGTGCCAGCTACTCTTTGACTAGCGGGAGGGCCTACGAGCAGTACTTC
TRBV4-1	.	.	TRBJ1-1	CASRSKAQDEAFF	TGCGCCAGCAGATCAAAGGCACAGGATGAAGCTTTCTTT
TRBV2	TRBD1	.	TRBJ1-3	CASRTGTGFRTIYF	TGTGCCAGCAGAACCGGGACAGGGTTCCGGACCATATATTTT
TRBV4-1	.	.	TRBJ2-3	CASSQVPPSASRDTQYF	TGCGCCAGCAGCCAAGTTCCCCCTAGCGCATCCAGGGATACGCAGTATTTT
TRBV28	.	once	TRBJ2-5	CASSWVGGSETQYF	TGTGCCAGCAGTTGGGTCGGGGGTTCAGAGACCCAGTACTTC
TRBV18	TRBD1	.	TRBJ1-2	CASSPKDREKNGYTF	TGTGCCAGCTCACCAAAGGACAGGGAGAAGAATGGCTACACCTTC
TRBV7-2	TRBD1	.	TRBJ1-5	CASSLNSNRGQPQHF	TGTGCCAGCAGCTTAAACTCTAACAGGGGTCAGCCCCAGCATTTT
TRBV12-5	TRBD1	.	TRBJ2-1	CASGQDRGPYNEQFF	TGTGCTAGTGGACAGGACAGGGGGCCCTACAATGAGCAGTTCTTC
TRBV2	.	.	TRBJ2-1	CASTDSYYEQFF	TGTGCCAGCACTGACAGTTATTATGAGCAGTTCTTC
TRBV4-1	.	.	TRBJ2-7	CASSQGSLTSYEQYF	TGCGCCAGCAGCCAAGGTAGCCTTACCTCCTACGAGCAGTACTTC
TRBV28	TRBD1	.	TRBJ1-5	CASGSIRPGGSQHF	TGTGCCAGTGGGTCGATACGGCCAGGGGGCTCACAGCATTTT
TRBV7-9	.	.	TRBJ2-1	CASSFGTNEQFF	TGTGCCAGCAGCTTCGGGACTAATGAGCAGTTCTTC
TRBV6-6	.	.	TRBJ1-2	CASSLTHEGYGYTF	TGTGCCAGCAGTTTGACCCACGAGGGCTATGGCTACACCTTC
TRBV15	.	.	TRBJ1-5	CATAAQANQPQHF	TGTGCCACCGCCGCTCAAGCCAATCAGCCCCAGCATTTT
TRBV10-1	.	.	TRBJ2-5	CASSEGQKQETQYF	TGCGCCAGCAGTGAGGGACAAAAACAAGAGACCCAGTACTTC
TRBV4-2	.	.	TRBJ1-2	CASSQGGKGGGYTF	TGTGCCAGCAGCCAAGGAGGGAAGGGGGGGGGCTACACCTTC
TRBV18	.	.	TRBJ2-5	CASSPVLQETQYF	TGTGCCAGCTCCCCGGTTTTGCAAGAGACCCAGTACTTC
TRBV25-1	.	.	TRBJ2-5	CASSERGTKSQETQYF	TGTGCCAGCAGTGAACGGGGGACCAAGAGCCAAGAGACCCAGTACTTC
TRBV6-1	.	.	TRBJ2-1	CASSESGRVRRNEQFF	TGTGCCAGCAGTGAGTCGGGCAGGGTAAGACGCAATGAGCAGTTCTTC
TRBV2	TRBD1	.	TRBJ2-6	CASTLRGGIGANVLTF	TGTGCCAGCACTCTTCGAGGGGGCATTGGGGCCAACGTCCTGACTTTC
TRBV10-2	.	.	TRBJ1-5	CASSEVGGSGQPQHF	TGCGCCAGCAGTGAGGTAGGAGGGTCTGGTCAGCCCCAGCATTTT
TRBV11-2	TRBD1	.	TRBJ2-1	CASSDTGGLYNEQFF	TGTGCCAGCAGCGATACAGGGGGGTTATACAATGAGCAGTTCTTC
TRBV7-3	.	.	TRBJ1-6	CASSLKGLGGSPLHF	TGTGCCAGCAGCTTAAAAGGCCTCGGGGGTTCACCCCTCCACTTT
TRBV9	.	.	TRBJ2-2	CASSVGLERAGELFF	TGTGCCAGCAGCGTAGGTTTAGAGCGAGCCGGGGAGCTGTTTTTT
TRBV29-1	TRBD2	.	TRBJ2-1	CSSLAGVNEQFF	TGCAGCTCATTAGCGGGAGTCAATGAGCAGTTCTTC
TRBV19	TRBD1	.	TRBJ2-7	CASSTGQGGTYEQYF	TGTGCCAGTAGTACCGGACAGGGGGGCACCTACGAGCAGTACTTC